Listed here are 30 T cell receptor beta chains from one sample, sequenced in a study of early T cells in non-severe SARS-CoV-2 infection. One entry per CDR3 protein, called by TCRdb with MiXCR from the 5' RACE reads. Of some 40,000 distinct CDR3 sequences listed, roughly 6.1% are singletons. The material sequenced was whole blood, taken at baseline. These receptors all stem from an adult who was a healthcare worker with PCR-confirmed SARS-CoV-2 infection or an uninfected control (not recorded which).

This clonotype was seen more than once but under ten times. The chain couples TRBV18 to TRBJ2-7, with D perhaps matching TRBD2 (6 bases). This CDR3 contains 14 residues. V shed 5 bases and J shed 5 bases, with 16 bases lying between them. The germline V gene has CDR1 KGHSH and CDR2 LQKENI. The CDR3 reads CASSTRRIADEQYF. CDR3 coding DNA: TGTGCCAGCTCAACTCGGAGGATAGCGGACGAGCAGTACTTC.

This rearrangement joins TRBV5-4 to TRBJ2-7; perhaps TRBD1 as D (6 bases). Germline V gives CDR1 SGHNT, CDR2 YYREEE (reference sequence). This CDR3 is 14 amino acids long. Trimming took 1 base from V and 2 from J, leaving 10 bases between them. The CDR3 region is CASSLQGSTYEQYF. The CDR3 DNA follows: TGTGCCAGCAGCTTGCAGGGGTCTACCTACGAGCAGTACTTC.

This clonotype was counted at least ten times. The junction differs from germline at one of its ends, possibly a read error. The chain joins TRBV7-9 to TRBJ2-1; 10 nucleotides agree with TRBD2. CDR3 length: 16 residues. Germline CDR1 is SEHNR and CDR2 is FQNEAQ (reference sequence). CDR3 DNA sequence: TGTGCCAGCAGCTCCAGTAGCGGGGGGAATTACAATGAACAGTTCTTC. Translated: CASSSSSGGNYNEQFF. The full variable domain, completed using reference TRBV7-9 and TRBJ2-1, is DTGVSQNPRHKITKRGQNVTFRCDPISEHNRLYWYRQTLGQGPEFLTYFQNEAQLEKSRLLSDRFSAERPKGSFSTLEIQRTEQGDSAMYLCASSSSSGGNYNEQFFGPGTRLTVL.

The rearrangement joins TRBV7-8 to TRBJ2-7; possibly TRBD2 for D (7 bases). The germline V and J ends were trimmed by 6 bases and 5 bases, with 14 bases remaining between them. The CDR3 consists of 13 residues. From germline, CDR1 is SGHVS and CDR2 FQNEAQ. As DNA, the CDR3 is TGTGCCAGCAGACCAAGGGGGGGGGACGAGCAGTACTTC. It encodes CASRPRGGDEQYF.

For this clonotype: One base away lies a much larger clone, so this may be a sequencing read error. V usage is TRBV18 and J usage is TRBJ1-2; possibly TRBD1 for D (6 bases). The germline V gene encodes CDR1 KGHSH and CDR2 LQKENI. The CDR3 is 15 residues long. The CDR3 here is CARSPPDRWNYGYTF. CDR3 sequence (DNA): TGTGCCCGCTCACCACCCGACAGGTGGAACTATGGCTACACCTTC.

This clonotype was detected a few times. The chain combines TRBV7-3 with TRBJ2-7; 7 nucleotides line up with TRBD2. The CDR3 totals 14 residues. CDR1 and CDR2 (germline): SGHTA, FQGTGA. The junction had 5 bases not matched to a gene; V was cut back by 5 bases and J by 1 base. CDR3 region: CASSPTGGSYEQYF. For the CDR3, the DNA is TGTGCCAGCAGCCCAACGGGGGGATCCTACGAGCAGTACTTC.

This clonotype is medium-sized in the sample. This chain joins TRBV20-1 and TRBJ2-3; D unclear. Germline CDR1 is DFQATT and CDR2 is SNEGSKA (reference sequence). V lost 2 bases, J lost 0 bases, and 9 bases lay in between. CDR3 length: 14 residues. The chain's CDR3 is CSARFYSSTDTQYF. CDR3 nucleotide sequence: TGCAGTGCTAGATTCTATTCCAGCACAGATACGCAGTATTTT.

This clonotype has a count of ten or more. The chain has TRBV20-1 and TRBJ1-2; D is undetermined. Germline assignment: CDR1 DFQATT and CDR2 SNEGSKA (reference sequence). CDR3 length equals 14 residues. Trimming stripped 2 bases from V and 8 bases from J, with 18 bases between. CDR3 nucleotide sequence: TGCAGTGCTAGAATTCGACCCATTCTCGGGGGCTACACCTTC. Translating it yields CSARIRPILGGYTF.

Of note for this clonotype: A much larger clonotype is one base distant, so this may be a read error. The J gene is TRBJ2-2, the V gene TRBV7-8, with D unresolved. CDR3 size: 14 residues. Germline loops: CDR1 SGHVS, CDR2 FQNEAQ. The CDR3 spells CASSLRWLTRELFF. The CDR3 nucleotides read TGTGCCAGCAGCTTACGGTGGCTCACCCGGGAGCTGTTTTTT.

Many counts were recorded for this clonotype. The V gene is TRBV18, the J gene TRBJ2-5; a weak D match, TRBD1 (5 bases). In germline, CDR1 is KGHSH, CDR2 LQKENI. The CDR3 has 15 residues. The ends were cut back, 4 bases at V and 6 bases at J, with 18 bases in the middle. CDR3: CASSLVQQRGKTQYF. The CDR3 DNA is TGTGCCAGCTCACTGGTACAGCAAAGGGGCAAGACCCAGTACTTC.

The table lists this clonotype with a few counts. V and J are TRBV20-1 and TRBJ2-1, with 9 bases identical to TRBD2. Per the germline V gene, CDR1 is DFQATT and CDR2 is SNEGSKA (reference sequence). V was pared by 6 bases and J by 1 base, with 7 bases of the junction left unmatched. The CDR3 runs 15 residues. DNA of the CDR3: TGCAGTGCGGGGACCAGCGGGAGGTCCTACAATGAGCAGTTCTTC. Translating it yields CSAGTSGRSYNEQFF.

This clonotype was picked up a small number of times. The chain combines TRBV7-9 with TRBJ1-2; D perhaps matches TRBD1 (6 bases). V was clipped by 8 bases and J by 3 bases, with 13 bases between them. The CDR3 has 13 amino acids. Germline loops: CDR1 SEHNR, CDR2 FQNEAQ (reference sequence). The CDR3 DNA reads TGTGCCAGCGCGTGGGGGCGCGACTATGGCTACACCTTC. This gives the protein CASAWGRDYGYTF.

In its sample, this clonotype was seen a few times. The chain joins TRBV29-1 to TRBJ1-2, with 9 bases matching TRBD1. CDR1 SQVTM and CDR2 ANQGSEA come from the germline V gene. CDR3 length equals 12 residues. With V trimmed by 4 bases and J by 9 bases, 6 bases remained unmatched. The CDR3 DNA is TGCAGCGTTGGGGACAGGGAGTCGAGCTACACCTTC. Translation: CSVGDRESSYTF.

The J gene is TRBJ2-6, the V gene TRBV4-3, with a possible D match to TRBD1 (6 bases). Trimming cost V 4 bases and J 0 bases, with 25 bases left between them. Germline V gives CDR1 LGHNA, CDR2 YSLEER. CDR3 length: 21 amino acids. CDR3 sequence: CASSLHAFWLGATSGANVLTF. CDR3 DNA: TGCGCCAGCAGCCTACATGCCTTCTGGCTGGGGGCTACCTCTGGGGCCAACGTCCTGACTTTC.

On this clonotype: A clone one base away is much larger, so this may be a read error. J is TRBJ2-3 and V is TRBV7-9; D is perhaps TRBD1 (6 bases). CDR1 and CDR2 from the germline V gene are SEHNR and FQNEAQ (reference sequence). This CDR3 spans 13 amino acids. Written as DNA, the CDR3 is TGTGCCAACAGCTTCGGCAGGGGAGATACGCAGTATTTT. Encoded protein: CANSFGRGDTQYF.

This clonotype was observed a handful of times. The J gene is TRBJ2-2, the V gene TRBV20-1; 8 positions agree with TRBD2. Germline V lookup: CDR1 DFQATT, CDR2 SNEGSKA (reference sequence). Germline trimming cut 6 bases from V and 6 bases from J; bases unmatched to any gene: 9. CDR3 size: 14 residues. In nucleotides, the CDR3 is TGCAGTGCCAGGGAGGGACTAGTGCCCGGGGAGCTGTTTTTT. As protein: CSAREGLVPGELFF.

The rearrangement links TRBV27 to TRBJ1-5; D ambiguous. This CDR3 region has 13 residues. V dropped 1 base and J dropped 3 bases, with 4 bases sitting between them. CDR1 and CDR2 (germline): MNHEY, SMNVEV (reference sequence). CDR3 nucleotide sequence: TGTGCCAGCAGTTTATGGCCCAATCAGCCCCAGCATTTT. Its protein is CASSLWPNQPQHF.

This clonotype occurred many times. The chain links TRBV20-1 to TRBJ1-6; a weak D match, TRBD1 (5 bases). This CDR3 has 13 amino acids. Looked up from germline, CDR1 is DFQATT and CDR2 is SNEGSKA (reference sequence). Trimming pared 3 bases from V and 10 bases from J, leaving 13 bases between. The CDR3 nucleotides are TGCAGTGCTAGTACTGGGAAGGGGTCACCCCTCCACTTT. It encodes CSASTGKGSPLHF.

At least ten counts were recorded for this clonotype. The V gene is TRBV6-4, the J gene TRBJ2-7, with a weak D call TRBD1 (6 bases). The CDR3 extends over 13 amino acids. The V and J ends lost 2 bases and 2 bases respectively, with 7 bases between them. Germline CDR1 is MRHNA and CDR2 is SNTAGT. CDR3 amino acids: CASSDGGPYEQYF. CDR3 nucleotide sequence: TGTGCCAGCAGTGACGGGGGCCCCTACGAGCAGTACTTC.

This clonotype was counted many times. The chain employs TRBV4-1 and TRBJ2-3; no definite D call. This CDR3 has 14 amino acids. Germline assignment: CDR1 MGHRA and CDR2 YSYEKL. Trimming pared 6 bases from V and 1 base from J, leaving 11 bases between. The CDR3 spells CASSSISRTDTQYF. CDR3 in DNA: TGCGCCAGCAGTTCAATCTCCCGCACAGATACGCAGTATTTT.

The J gene is TRBJ1-5, the V gene TRBV29-1, with a possible D match to TRBD1 (5 bases). Trimming removed 1 base at V and 4 bases at J, with 8 bases between. The CDR3 length is 13 residues. CDR1 SQVTM and CDR2 ANQGSEA come from the germline V gene. The DNA for the CDR3 is TGCAGCGTTGAAGGCGGGGGAAATCAGCCCCAGCATTTT. This encodes CSVEGGGNQPQHF.

A few counts support this clonotype. The chain joins TRBV20-1 to TRBJ2-2; D is perhaps TRBD2 (5 bases). V lost 0 bases and J lost 7, with 12 bases in between. The germline CDR1 and CDR2 sequences are DFQATT and SNEGSKA (reference sequence). The CDR3 runs 14 residues. The CDR3 nucleotides read TGCAGTGCTAGAGATTTGGGGAGTCACGGGGAGCTGTTTTTT. This encodes CSARDLGSHGELFF.

Notes on this clonotype: One end of the junction varies from germline; a read error may be responsible. The V and J genes are TRBV7-2 and TRBJ1-6, with D maybe TRBD1 (6 bases). The CDR3 has 14 amino acids. Germline V gives CDR1 SGHTA, CDR2 FQGNSA. DNA of the CDR3: TGTGCCAGCAGCTCACAGGGTCTGTACTCACCCCTCCGCTTT. Protein product: CASSSQGLYSPLRF.

This clonotype has ten or more counts. The chain is built from TRBV6-2 or TRBV6-3 and TRBJ2-1; D gene ambiguous. CDR1 is MNHEY, CDR2 SVGEGT, per germline. Trimming took 3 bases from V and 0 from J, leaving 6 bases between them. The CDR3 totals 14 residues. DNA of the CDR3: TGTGCCAGCAGTTATTCTGTCTCCTACAATGAGCAGTTCTTC. It encodes CASSYSVSYNEQFF.

The chain has TRBV5-4 and TRBJ1-2; no clear D gene. This CDR3 comprises 13 residues. The V and J ends lost 0 bases and 3 bases respectively, with 6 bases between them. The germline gives CDR1 SGHNT, CDR2 YYREEE (reference sequence). The CDR3 nucleotides read TGTGCCAGCAGCTTGGTTCTAGACTATGGCTACACCTTC. Its translation: CASSLVLDYGYTF.

By sample share, this clonotype is medium-sized. V gene TRBV29-1 combines with J gene TRBJ2-7, with 9 positions matching TRBD1. This CDR3 has 13 residues. Germline trimming cut 7 bases from V and 0 bases from J; bases unmatched to any gene: 4. The germline V gene encodes CDR1 SQVTM and CDR2 ANQGSEA. In DNA form, the CDR3 reads TGCAGCGCTCGGACAGGGGACTCCTACGAGCAGTACTTC. Its protein product is CSARTGDSYEQYF.

This clonotype was counted many times. The chain links TRBV10-3 to TRBJ2-1; 8 bases line up with TRBD2. Per germline, CDR1 ENHRY and CDR2 SYGVKD. The junction had 19 bases not matched to a gene; V was cut back by 9 bases and J by 9 bases. This CDR3 has 16 residues. CDR3 sequence reads: CAMAAGGGTLQVEQFF. The CDR3 DNA reads as TGTGCCATGGCCGCGGGGGGAGGGACCCTCCAAGTTGAGCAGTTCTTC.

This clonotype was seen many times. The chain is built from TRBV7-3 and TRBJ2-5, with TRBD2 as a possible D gene (5 bases). V lost 1 base, J lost 5 bases, and 8 bases lay in between. CDR3 length: 13 residues. The germline CDR1 and CDR2 sequences are SGHTA and FQGTGA. DNA for the CDR3: TGTGCCAGCAGCTTAATGGGCGGGGAGACCCAGTACTTC. It codes for CASSLMGGETQYF.

This clonotype showed up many times. The V gene is TRBV7-2, the J gene TRBJ1-1; D ambiguous. Germline V gene lookup returns CDR1 SGHTA and CDR2 FQGNSA. This CDR3 has 13 amino acids. V was shortened by 2 bases and J by 4 bases, with 8 bases between the two germline ends. The chain's CDR3 is CASSLLATTEAFF. As DNA, the CDR3 is TGTGCCAGCAGCTTATTAGCCACCACTGAAGCTTTCTTT.

This clonotype showed up many times. J is TRBJ1-1 and V is TRBV12-3 or TRBV12-4, with a tentative D call TRBD1 (5 bases). V lost 4 bases and J 2 bases, leaving 11 bases between the germline ends. The CDR3 is 14 residues long. CDR3 nucleotides: TGTGCCAGCAGTTGGAATCAGGGAAACACTGAAGCTTTCTTT. Protein: CASSWNQGNTEAFF.